A single sample gave rise to the 15 T cell receptor beta chains below, sequenced in a study of blood T cell repertoires in COVID-19. The method was immunoSEQ multiplex PCR; TCRdb's version includes in-frame clones alone and lacks a portion of them. The sample contains fewer than 350,000 clones, about 89% of which appear only once. The sample comprised PBMCs or T cells enriched from blood (not recorded which). Every receptor here comes from a man aged 60 to 69 who had recovered from COVID-19.

The V and J genes are TRBV7-2 and TRBJ1-3; TRBD1 might be the D (6 bases). Germline CDR1 SGHTA, CDR2 FQGNSA. The CDR3 has 16 amino acids. V dropped 3 bases and J dropped 2 bases, with 14 bases sitting between them. CDR3 DNA: TGTGCCAGCAGCTTCATCGGGGGGGCTACTGGAAACACCATATATTTT. As protein: CASSFIGGATGNTIYF.

The gene calls are TRBV29-1 and TRBJ2-3, with D possibly being TRBD2 (6 bases). Deletions cut 1 base from V and 1 base from J, with 15 bases between. This CDR3 comprises 16 residues. Germline values: CDR1 SQVTM, CDR2 ANQGSEA. The chain's CDR3 is CSVEGGTIGGTDTQYF. The DNA of the CDR3 is TGCAGCGTTGAAGGCGGGACCATCGGGGGCACAGATACGCAGTATTTT.

J is TRBJ1-5 and V is TRBV2; D is possibly TRBD1 (5 bases). V was cut by 5 bases and J by 15 bases, with 14 bases left in between. Per the germline V gene, CDR1 is SNHLY and CDR2 is FYNNEI. The CDR3 has 11 residues. The CDR3 DNA reads TGTGCCAGCAGTACTCAGGGCGCGGTGCATTTT. It codes for CASSTQGAVHF.

V gene TRBV24-1 combines with J gene TRBJ1-3, with 10 bases that match TRBD1. CDR1 and CDR2 from the germline V gene are KGHDR and SFDVKD. The ends lost 6 bases at V and 2 bases at J; junction bases unmatched: 9. The CDR3 contains 17 residues. CDR3 protein: CATSKGQGPETGNTIYF. CDR3 in DNA: TGTGCCACCAGTAAGGGACAGGGGCCTGAAACTGGAAACACCATATATTTT.

The chain has TRBV6-5 and TRBJ1-4, with TRBD1 matching over 7 bases. The CDR3 totals 14 residues. The V gene's germline CDR1 is MNHEY and CDR2 SVGAGI. V dropped 7 bases and J dropped 7; count of bases not matched to a gene: 9. CDR3 loop: CASTRTGNGEKLFF. The DNA for the CDR3 is TGTGCCAGCACCCGGACAGGAAACGGTGAAAAACTGTTTTTT.

The CDR3 DNA sequence: TGTGCCAGCAGCGTCGGACTGCTCACAAATGAAAAACTGTTTTTT. Translating it yields CASSVGLLTNEKLFF. The chain employs TRBV9 and TRBJ1-4, with D unresolved. Per the germline V gene, CDR1 is SGDLS and CDR2 is YYNGEE. The CDR3 contains 15 residues. The V end was cut by 2 bases, the J end by 5 bases, with 13 bases between.

The chain has TRBV14 and TRBJ1-1; 7 nucleotides agree with TRBD1. Looked up from germline, CDR1 is SGHDN and CDR2 is FVKESK. The V segment lost 4 bases and the J segment 4 bases; nucleotides outside the gene matches: 3. This CDR3 contains 13 residues. The CDR3 sequence is CASSPQGFTEAFF. The DNA of the CDR3 is TGTGCCAGCAGCCCACAGGGGTTCACTGAAGCTTTCTTT.

V and J are TRBV6-5 and TRBJ2-7; possibly TRBD2 for D (6 bases). Germline CDR1 reads MNHEY; CDR2 reads SVGAGI. V was pared by 7 bases and J by 7 bases, with 20 bases between. This CDR3 is 14 amino acids long. The CDR3 sequence: CASTPGGIPTEQYF. The CDR3 DNA reads TGTGCCAGCACCCCCGGAGGGATCCCGACGGAGCAGTACTTC.

The CDR3 loop reads CASSTQPDSLFFSGNTIYF. CDR3 DNA sequence: TGTGCCAGCAGCACTCAGCCAGACAGCCTATTCTTCTCTGGAAACACCATATATTTT. The rearrangement joins TRBV7-6 to TRBJ1-3; D might be TRBD1 (5 bases). Trimming took off 5 bases at V and 0 bases at J, with 23 bases between the two ends. This CDR3 has 19 residues. CDR1 SGHVS and CDR2 FNYEAQ come from the germline V gene.

V is TRBV29-1 and J is TRBJ2-7; 9 positions agree with TRBD1. The J segment lost 3 bases and the V segment lost 6 bases, leaving 3 bases of the junction unmatched. The CDR3 totals 12 residues. In germline, CDR1 is SQVTM, CDR2 ANQGSEA. CDR3: CSVLGQGYEQYF. In nucleotides, the CDR3 is TGCAGCGTCCTGGGACAGGGCTACGAGCAGTACTTC.

The chain has TRBV11-1 and TRBJ1-1, with 12 bases lining up with TRBD1. Germline V lookup: CDR1 SGHAT, CDR2 FQDESV (reference sequence). The length of the CDR3 is 16 residues. The V gene end was trimmed by 1 base and the J gene end by 1 base; junction bases not matched to a gene: 1. CDR3 sequence: CASSLGGQGANTEAFF. The CDR3 DNA reads TGTGCCAGCAGCTTAGGGGGACAGGGGGCGAACACTGAAGCTTTCTTT. Variable domain in full (rest from reference TRBV11-1 and TRBJ1-1): EAEVAQSPRYKITEKSQAVAFWCDPISGHATLYWYRQILGQGPELLVQFQDESVVDDSQLPKDRFSAERLKGVDSTLKIQPAELGDSAMYLCASSLGGQGANTEAFFGQGTRLTVV.

The chain joins TRBV28 to TRBJ1-4; no reliable D call. The germline V gene has CDR1 MDHEN and CDR2 SYDVKM. Trimming pared 2 bases from V and 5 bases from J, leaving 15 bases between. CDR3 length: 16 residues. CDR3 amino acids: CASSLGVLRLNEKLFF. Here the CDR3 DNA reads TGTGCCAGCAGTTTAGGAGTACTAAGACTAAATGAAAAACTGTTTTTT. Drawing the rest from reference TRBV28 and TRBJ1-4, the complete variable domain is DVKVTQSSRYLVKRTGEKVFLECVQDMDHENMFWYRQDPGLGLRLIYFSYDVKMKEKGDIPEGYSVSREKKERFSLILESASTNQTSMYLCASSLGVLRLNEKLFFGSGTQLSVL.

The chain employs TRBV3-1 (or the pseudogene TRBV3-2) and TRBJ1-2; perhaps TRBD1 as D (5 bases). V gave up 3 bases and J gave up 0 bases, with 11 bases separating them. There are 15 residues in the CDR3. Germline V gene lookup returns CDR1 LGHDT and CDR2 YNNKEL (reference sequence). The CDR3 nucleotides read TGTGCCAGCAGCCACGGGGGAGCTTCTAACTATGGCTACACCTTC. This codes for CASSHGGASNYGYTF.

This chain links TRBV15 with TRBJ2-5; D is possibly TRBD2 (6 bases). V was shortened by 5 bases and J by 5 bases, with 9 bases between the two germline ends. Germline V CDR1 and CDR2: LNHNV, YYDKDF (reference sequence). The CDR3 has 12 residues. The CDR3 region is CATSPRGETQYF. CDR3 DNA: TGTGCCACCAGCCCCCGGGGGGAGACCCAGTACTTC.

This CDR3 reads CATSDKATGAREQYF. DNA of the CDR3: TGTGCCACCAGTGATAAGGCTACAGGGGCTCGCGAGCAGTACTTC. This chain links TRBV24-1 with TRBJ2-7; 7 nucleotides agree with TRBD1. The CDR3 loop spans 15 amino acids. The junction had 10 bases not matched to a gene; V was cut back by 3 bases and J by 6 bases. CDR1 is KGHDR, CDR2 SFDVKD, per germline.